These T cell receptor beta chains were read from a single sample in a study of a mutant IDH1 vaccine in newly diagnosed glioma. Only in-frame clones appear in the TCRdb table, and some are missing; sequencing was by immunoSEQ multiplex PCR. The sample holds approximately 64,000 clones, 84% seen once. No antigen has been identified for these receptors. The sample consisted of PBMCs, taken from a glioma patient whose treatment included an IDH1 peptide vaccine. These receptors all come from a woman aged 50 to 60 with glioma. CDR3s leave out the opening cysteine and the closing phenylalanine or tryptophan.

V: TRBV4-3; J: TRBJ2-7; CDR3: ASSQDRVERGSTYEQY
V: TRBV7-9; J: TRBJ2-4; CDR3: ASSPPSLAKNIQY
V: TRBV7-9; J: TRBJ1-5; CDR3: ASSTLSGSQPQH
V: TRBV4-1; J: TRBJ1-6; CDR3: ASSQVSAGRNSPLH
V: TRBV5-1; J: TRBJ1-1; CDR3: ASSLQGNTEAF
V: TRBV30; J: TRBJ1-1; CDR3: AWNDGGNTEAF
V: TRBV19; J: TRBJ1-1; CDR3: ASSIGGSTYTEAF
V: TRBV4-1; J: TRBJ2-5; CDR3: ASSQLYPGQGETQY
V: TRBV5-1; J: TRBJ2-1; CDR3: ASSLATPVDEQF
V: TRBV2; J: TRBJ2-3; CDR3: ASSELDIPITDTQY
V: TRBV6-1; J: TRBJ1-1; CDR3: ASSESRGTGGTEAF
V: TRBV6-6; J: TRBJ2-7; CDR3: ASSYSGSYEQY
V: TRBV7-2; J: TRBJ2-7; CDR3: ASSQGLGSPYEQY
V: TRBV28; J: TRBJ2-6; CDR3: ASSFARSGANVLT
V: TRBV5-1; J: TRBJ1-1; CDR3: ASSWGGTGMNTEAF
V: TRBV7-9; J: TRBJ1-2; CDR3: ASSLGGGYT
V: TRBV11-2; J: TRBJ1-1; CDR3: ASSLIRVPEAF
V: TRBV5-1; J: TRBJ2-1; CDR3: ASSLGAPNAWF
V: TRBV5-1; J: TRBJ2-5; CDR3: ASKAGAPQETQY
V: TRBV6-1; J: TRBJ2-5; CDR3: ASSAFSDRVQETQY
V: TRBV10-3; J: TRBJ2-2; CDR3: AISDTGSRELF
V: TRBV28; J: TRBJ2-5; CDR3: ASRTGGRETQY
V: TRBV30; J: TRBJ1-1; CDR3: AWSFRDRLRENTEAF
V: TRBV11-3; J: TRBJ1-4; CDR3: ASSGGWDEKLF
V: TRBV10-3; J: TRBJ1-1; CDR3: AISTGEGTEAF
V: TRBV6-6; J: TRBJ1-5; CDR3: ASSSSGGLQPQH
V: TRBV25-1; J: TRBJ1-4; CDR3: ASSAVQGTNEKLF
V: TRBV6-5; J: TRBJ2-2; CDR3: ASSWGAGDGTGELF
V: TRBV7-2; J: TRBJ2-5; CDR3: ASSLGARETQY
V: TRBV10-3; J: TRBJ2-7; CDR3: AISESILYEQY
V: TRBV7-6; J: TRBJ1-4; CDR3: ASGGGWGIGEKLF
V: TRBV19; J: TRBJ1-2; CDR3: ASSKSLYWQQGVNYGYT
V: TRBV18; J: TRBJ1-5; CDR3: ASSRPLQPQH